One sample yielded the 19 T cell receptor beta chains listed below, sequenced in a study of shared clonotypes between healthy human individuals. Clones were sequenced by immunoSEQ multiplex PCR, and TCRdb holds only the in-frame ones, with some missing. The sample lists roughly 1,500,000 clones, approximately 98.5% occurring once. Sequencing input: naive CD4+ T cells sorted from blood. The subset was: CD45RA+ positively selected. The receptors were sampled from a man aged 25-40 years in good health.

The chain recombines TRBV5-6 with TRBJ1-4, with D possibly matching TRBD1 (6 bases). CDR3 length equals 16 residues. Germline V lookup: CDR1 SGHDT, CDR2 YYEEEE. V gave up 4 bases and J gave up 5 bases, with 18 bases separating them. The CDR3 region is CASSNLLQGLNEKLFF. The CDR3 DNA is TGTGCCAGCAGCAACCTCCTACAGGGCCTGAATGAAAAACTGTTTTTT.

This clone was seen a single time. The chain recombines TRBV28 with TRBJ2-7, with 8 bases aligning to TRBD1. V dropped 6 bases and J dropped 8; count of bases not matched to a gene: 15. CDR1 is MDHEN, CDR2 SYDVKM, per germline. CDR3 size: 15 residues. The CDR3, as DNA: TGTGCCAGCAGCCCCACCGGGACAGGACGAATGAAGCAGTACTTC. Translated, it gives CASSPTGTGRMKQYF.

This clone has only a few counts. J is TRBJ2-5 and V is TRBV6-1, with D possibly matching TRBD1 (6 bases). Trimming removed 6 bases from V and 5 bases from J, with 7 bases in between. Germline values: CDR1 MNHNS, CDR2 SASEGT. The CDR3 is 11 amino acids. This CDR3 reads CASSTGETQYF. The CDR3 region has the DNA TGTGCCAGCAGCACAGGGGAGACCCAGTACTTC.

The DNA for the CDR3 is TGCGCCAGCAGCCTGGATAGCGGGCCACCAGATACGCAGTATTTT. Translating it yields CASSLDSGPPDTQYF. The rearrangement uses TRBV5-1 and TRBJ2-3, with 7 bases aligning to TRBD2. Germline CDR1 reads SGHRS; CDR2 reads YFSETQ. V dropped 4 bases and J dropped 4; count of bases not matched to a gene: 9. The CDR3 contains 15 residues.

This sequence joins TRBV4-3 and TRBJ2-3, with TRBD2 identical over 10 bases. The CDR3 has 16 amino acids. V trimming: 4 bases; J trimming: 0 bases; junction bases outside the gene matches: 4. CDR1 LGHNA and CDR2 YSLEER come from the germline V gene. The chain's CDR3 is CASSLLAGVSTDTQYF. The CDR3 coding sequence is TGCGCCAGCAGCCTCCTAGCGGGAGTCAGCACAGATACGCAGTATTTT.

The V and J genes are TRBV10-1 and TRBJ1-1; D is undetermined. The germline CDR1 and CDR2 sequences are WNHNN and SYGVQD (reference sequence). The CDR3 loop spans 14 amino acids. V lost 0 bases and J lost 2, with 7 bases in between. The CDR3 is CASSESGRNTEAFF. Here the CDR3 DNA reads TGCGCCAGCAGTGAGTCGGGTAGAAACACTGAAGCTTTCTTT.

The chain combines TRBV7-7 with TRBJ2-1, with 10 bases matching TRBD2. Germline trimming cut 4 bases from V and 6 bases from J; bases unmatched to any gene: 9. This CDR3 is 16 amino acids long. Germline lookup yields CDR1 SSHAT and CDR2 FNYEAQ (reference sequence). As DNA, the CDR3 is TGTGCCAGCAGCTCCCTCCCTAGCGGGAGATCCAATGAGCAGTTCTTC. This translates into CASSSLPSGRSNEQFF.

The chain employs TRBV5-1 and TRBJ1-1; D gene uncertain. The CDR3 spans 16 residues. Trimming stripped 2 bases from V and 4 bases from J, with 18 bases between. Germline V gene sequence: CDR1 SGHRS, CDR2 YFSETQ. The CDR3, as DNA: TGCGCCAGCAGCTTAAGTACTGCAGGATTGCTCACTGAAGCTTTCTTT. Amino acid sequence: CASSLSTAGLLTEAFF.

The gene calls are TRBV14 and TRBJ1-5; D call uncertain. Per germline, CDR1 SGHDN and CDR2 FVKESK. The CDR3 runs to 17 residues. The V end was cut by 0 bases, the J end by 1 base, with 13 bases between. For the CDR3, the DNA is TGTGCCAGCAGCCAAGAAGGGTGGCAGATAAGCAATCAGCCCCAGCATTTT. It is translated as CASSQEGWQISNQPQHF.

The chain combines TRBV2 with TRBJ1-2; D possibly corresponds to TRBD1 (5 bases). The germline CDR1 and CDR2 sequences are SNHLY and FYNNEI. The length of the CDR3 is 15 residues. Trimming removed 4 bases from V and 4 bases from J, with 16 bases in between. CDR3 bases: TGTGCCAGCAGTGCCGAAGGACACTCACTCTATGGCTACACCTTC. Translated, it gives CASSAEGHSLYGYTF.

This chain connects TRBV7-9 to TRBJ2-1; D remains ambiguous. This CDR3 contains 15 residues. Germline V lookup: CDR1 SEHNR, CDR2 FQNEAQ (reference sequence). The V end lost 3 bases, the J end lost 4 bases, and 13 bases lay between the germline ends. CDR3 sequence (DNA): TGTGCCAGCAGCTTCGGGCCTGTTGAGTACAATGAGCAGTTCTTC. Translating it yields CASSFGPVEYNEQFF.

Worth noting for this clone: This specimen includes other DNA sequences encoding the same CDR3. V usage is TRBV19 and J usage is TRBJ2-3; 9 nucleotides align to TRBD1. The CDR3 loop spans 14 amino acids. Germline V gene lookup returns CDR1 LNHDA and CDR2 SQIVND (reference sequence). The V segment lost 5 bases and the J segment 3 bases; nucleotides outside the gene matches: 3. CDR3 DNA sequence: TGTGCCAGTAGTCCGGACAGGGGTACAGATACGCAGTATTTT. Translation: CASSPDRGTDTQYF.

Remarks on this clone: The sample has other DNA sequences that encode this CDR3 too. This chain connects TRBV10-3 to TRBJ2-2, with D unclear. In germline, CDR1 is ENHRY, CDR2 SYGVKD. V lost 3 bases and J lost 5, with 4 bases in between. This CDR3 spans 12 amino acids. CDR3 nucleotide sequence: TGTGCCATCAGTGAAGGGACCGGGGAGCTGTTTTTT. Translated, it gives CAISEGTGELFF.

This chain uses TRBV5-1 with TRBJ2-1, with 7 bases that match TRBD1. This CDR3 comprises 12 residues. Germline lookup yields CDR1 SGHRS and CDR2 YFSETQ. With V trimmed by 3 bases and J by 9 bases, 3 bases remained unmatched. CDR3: CASSSTGSEQFF. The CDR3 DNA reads TGCGCCAGCAGCTCGACAGGGAGTGAGCAGTTCTTC.

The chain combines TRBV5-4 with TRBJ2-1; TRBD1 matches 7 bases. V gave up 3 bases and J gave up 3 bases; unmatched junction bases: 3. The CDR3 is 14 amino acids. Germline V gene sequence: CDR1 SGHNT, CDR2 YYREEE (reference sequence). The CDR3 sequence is CASSSRQGYNEQFF. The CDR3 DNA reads TGTGCCAGCAGCTCAAGACAGGGCTACAATGAGCAGTTCTTC.

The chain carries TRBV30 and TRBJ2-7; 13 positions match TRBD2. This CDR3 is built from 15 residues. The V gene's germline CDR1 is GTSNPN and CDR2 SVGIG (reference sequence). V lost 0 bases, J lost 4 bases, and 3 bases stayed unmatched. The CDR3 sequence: CAWSVLAGGPYEQYF. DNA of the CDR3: TGTGCCTGGAGTGTACTAGCGGGAGGGCCTTACGAGCAGTACTTC. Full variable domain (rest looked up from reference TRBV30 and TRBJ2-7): SQTIHQWPATLVQPVGSPLSLECTVEGTSNPNLYWYRQAAGRGLQLLFYSVGIGQISSEVPQNLSASRPQDRQFILSSKKLLLSDSGFYLCAWSVLAGGPYEQYFGPGTRLTVT.

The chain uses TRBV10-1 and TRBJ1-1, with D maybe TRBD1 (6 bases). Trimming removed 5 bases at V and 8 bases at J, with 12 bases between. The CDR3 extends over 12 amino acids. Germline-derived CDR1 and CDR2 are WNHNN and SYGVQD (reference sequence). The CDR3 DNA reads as TGCGCCAGCAGTCCCGGGGGCAACGAAGCTTTCTTT. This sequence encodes CASSPGGNEAFF.

As DNA, the CDR3 is TGTGCCAGCAGTTTACTTTCCGGGATTCACACCGGGGAGCTGTTTTTT. This encodes CASSLLSGIHTGELFF. V usage is TRBV28 and J usage is TRBJ2-2; a possible D gene is TRBD2 (5 bases). Trimming pared 2 bases from V and 3 bases from J, leaving 13 bases between. Germline V gene sequence: CDR1 MDHEN, CDR2 SYDVKM. The CDR3 spans 16 residues.

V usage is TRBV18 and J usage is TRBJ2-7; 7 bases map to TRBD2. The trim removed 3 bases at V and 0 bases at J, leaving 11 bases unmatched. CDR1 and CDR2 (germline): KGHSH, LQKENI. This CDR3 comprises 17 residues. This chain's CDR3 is CASSPFQGSGLSYEQYF. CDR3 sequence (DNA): TGTGCCAGCTCACCCTTCCAGGGTAGCGGGCTCTCCTACGAGCAGTACTTC.